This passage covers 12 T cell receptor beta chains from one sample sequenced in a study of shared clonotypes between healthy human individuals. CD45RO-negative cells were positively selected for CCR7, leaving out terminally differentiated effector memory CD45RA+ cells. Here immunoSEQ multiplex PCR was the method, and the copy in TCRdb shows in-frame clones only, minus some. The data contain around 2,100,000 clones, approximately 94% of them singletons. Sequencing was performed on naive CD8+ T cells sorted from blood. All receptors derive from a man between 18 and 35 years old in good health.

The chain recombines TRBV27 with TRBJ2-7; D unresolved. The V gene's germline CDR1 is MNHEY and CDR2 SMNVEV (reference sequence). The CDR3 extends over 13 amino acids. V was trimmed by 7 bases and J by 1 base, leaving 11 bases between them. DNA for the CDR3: TGTGCCAGCAAGGTTGGTGGGTCCTACGAGCAGTACTTC. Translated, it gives CASKVGGSYEQYF.

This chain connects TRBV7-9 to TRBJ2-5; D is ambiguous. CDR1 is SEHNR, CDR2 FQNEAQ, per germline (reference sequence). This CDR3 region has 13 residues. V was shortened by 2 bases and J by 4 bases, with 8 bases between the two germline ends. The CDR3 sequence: CASSLIMGETQYF. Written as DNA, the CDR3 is TGTGCCAGCAGCTTAATCATGGGAGAGACCCAGTACTTC.

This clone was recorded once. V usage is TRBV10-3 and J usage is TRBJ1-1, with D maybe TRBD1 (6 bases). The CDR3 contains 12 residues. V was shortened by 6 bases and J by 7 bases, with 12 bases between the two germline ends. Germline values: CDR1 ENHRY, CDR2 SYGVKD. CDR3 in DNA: TGTGCCATCAGCAGGGACATAAATGAAGCTTTCTTT. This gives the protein CAISRDINEAFF.

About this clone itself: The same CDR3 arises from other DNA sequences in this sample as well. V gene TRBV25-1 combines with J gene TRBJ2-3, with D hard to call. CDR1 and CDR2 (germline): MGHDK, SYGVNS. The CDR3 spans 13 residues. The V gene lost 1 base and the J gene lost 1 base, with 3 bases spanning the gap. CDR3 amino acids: CASSELGTDTQYF. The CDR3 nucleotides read TGTGCCAGCAGTGAATTAGGCACAGATACGCAGTATTTT.

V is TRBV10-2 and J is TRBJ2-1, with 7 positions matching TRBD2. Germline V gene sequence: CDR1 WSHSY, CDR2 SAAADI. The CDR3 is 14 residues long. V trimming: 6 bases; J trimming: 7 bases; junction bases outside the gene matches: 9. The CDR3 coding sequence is TGCGCCAGCAGCGTAGGCGGGGGAGGGAATGAGCAGTTCTTC. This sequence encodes CASSVGGGGNEQFF.

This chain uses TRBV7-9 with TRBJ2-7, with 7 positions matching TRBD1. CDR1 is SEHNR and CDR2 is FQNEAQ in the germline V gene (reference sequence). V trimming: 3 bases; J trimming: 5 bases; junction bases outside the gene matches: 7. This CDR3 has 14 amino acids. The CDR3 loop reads CASSLTGSSDEQYF. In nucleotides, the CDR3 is TGTGCCAGCAGCTTGACAGGGTCTTCGGACGAGCAGTACTTC.

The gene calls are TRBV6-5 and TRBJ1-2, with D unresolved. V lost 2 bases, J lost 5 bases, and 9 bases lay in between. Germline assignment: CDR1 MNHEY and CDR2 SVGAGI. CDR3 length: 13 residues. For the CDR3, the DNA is TGTGCCAGCAGTTACGTCAAGGAGTATGGCTACACCTTC. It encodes CASSYVKEYGYTF.

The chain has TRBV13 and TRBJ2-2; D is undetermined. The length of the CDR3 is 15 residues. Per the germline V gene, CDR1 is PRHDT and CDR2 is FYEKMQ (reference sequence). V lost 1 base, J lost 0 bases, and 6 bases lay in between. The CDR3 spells CASSLDLANTGELFF. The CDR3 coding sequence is TGTGCCAGCAGCTTAGATCTAGCGAACACCGGGGAGCTGTTTTTT.

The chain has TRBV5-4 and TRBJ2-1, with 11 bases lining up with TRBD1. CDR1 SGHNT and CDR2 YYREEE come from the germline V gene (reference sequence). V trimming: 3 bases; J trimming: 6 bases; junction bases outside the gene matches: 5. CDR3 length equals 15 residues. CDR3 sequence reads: CASSSPGQGVNEQFF. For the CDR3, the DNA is TGTGCCAGCAGCTCTCCGGGACAGGGGGTCAATGAGCAGTTCTTC.

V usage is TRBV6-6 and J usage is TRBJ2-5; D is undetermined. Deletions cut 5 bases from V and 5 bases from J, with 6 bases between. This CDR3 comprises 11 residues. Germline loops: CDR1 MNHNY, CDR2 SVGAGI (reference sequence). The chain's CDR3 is CASSPLETQYF. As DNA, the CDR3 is TGTGCCAGCAGTCCCCTGGAGACCCAGTACTTC.

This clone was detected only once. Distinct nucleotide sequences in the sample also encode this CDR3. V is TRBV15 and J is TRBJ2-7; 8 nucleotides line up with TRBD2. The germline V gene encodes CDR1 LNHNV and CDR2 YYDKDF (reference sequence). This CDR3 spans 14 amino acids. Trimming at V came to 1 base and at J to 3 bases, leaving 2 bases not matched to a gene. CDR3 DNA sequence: TGTGCCACCAGCAGAGGAAGCGGGAGCTACGAGCAGTACTTC. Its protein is CATSRGSGSYEQYF.

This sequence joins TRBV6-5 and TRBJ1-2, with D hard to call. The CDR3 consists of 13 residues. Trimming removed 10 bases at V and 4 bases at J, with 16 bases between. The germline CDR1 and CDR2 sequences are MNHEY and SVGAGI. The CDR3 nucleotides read TGTGCCACCGAGCTGCCGGCAGGCTATGGCTACACCTTC. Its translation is CATELPAGYGYTF.